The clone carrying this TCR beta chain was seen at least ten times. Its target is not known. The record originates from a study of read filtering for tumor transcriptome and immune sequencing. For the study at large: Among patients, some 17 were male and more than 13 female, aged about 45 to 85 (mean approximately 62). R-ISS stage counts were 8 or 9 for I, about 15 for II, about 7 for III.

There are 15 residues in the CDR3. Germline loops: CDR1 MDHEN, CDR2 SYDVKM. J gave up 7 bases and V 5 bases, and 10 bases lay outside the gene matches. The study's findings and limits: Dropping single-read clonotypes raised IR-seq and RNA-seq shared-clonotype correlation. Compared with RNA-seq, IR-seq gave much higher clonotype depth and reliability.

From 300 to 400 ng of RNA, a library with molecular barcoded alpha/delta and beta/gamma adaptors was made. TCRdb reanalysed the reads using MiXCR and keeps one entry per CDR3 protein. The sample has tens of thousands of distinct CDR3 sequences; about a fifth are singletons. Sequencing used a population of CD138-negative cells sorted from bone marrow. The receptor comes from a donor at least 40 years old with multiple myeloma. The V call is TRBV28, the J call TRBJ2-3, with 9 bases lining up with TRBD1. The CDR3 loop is CASSIRQGERYTQYF. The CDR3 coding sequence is TGTGCCAGCAGTATCCGACAGGGGGAGAGGTATACGCAGTATTTT.